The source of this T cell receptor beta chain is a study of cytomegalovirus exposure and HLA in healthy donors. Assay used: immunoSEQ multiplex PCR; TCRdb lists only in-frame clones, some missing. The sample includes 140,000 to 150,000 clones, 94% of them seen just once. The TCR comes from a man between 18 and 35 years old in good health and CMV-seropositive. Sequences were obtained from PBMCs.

CDR3 nucleotide sequence: TGCAGCGTTGAAGGAGGGGGACTCACGGGAGGGCAAGAGACCCAGTACTTC. This codes for CSVEGGGLTGGQETQYF. The rearrangement uses TRBV29-1 and TRBJ2-5, with 8 positions matching TRBD2. The CDR3 runs to 17 residues. CDR1 and CDR2 from the germline V gene are SQVTM and ANQGSEA. The J segment lost 2 bases and the V segment lost 1 base, leaving 12 bases of the junction unmatched. Based on the CDR3 plus reference TRBV29-1 and TRBJ2-5, the full variable domain is SAVISQKPSRDICQRGTSLTIQCQVDSQVTMMFWYRQQPGQSLTLIATANQGSEATYESGFVIDKFPISRPNLTFSTLTVSNMSPEDSSIYLCSVEGGGLTGGQETQYFGPGTRLLVL.